The 10 T cell receptor beta chains below come from one sample, sequenced in a study of T cells after yellow fever vaccination. Each CDR3 protein gets one entry after TCRdb re-called the 5' RACE reads with MiXCR. The table shows some 340,000 distinct CDR3 sequences, with over 4% occurring only once. Sequencing used PBMCs, obtained 5 days after the yellow fever booster vaccination. These receptors were obtained from a man between 18 and 35 years old who received the YFV17D yellow fever vaccine.

This clonotype was found a few times. This rearrangement joins TRBV4-1 to TRBJ1-4; D ambiguous. V was clipped by 0 bases and J by 5 bases, with 10 bases between them. Germline lookup yields CDR1 MGHRA and CDR2 YSYEKL. This CDR3 is 15 amino acids long. The CDR3 loop is CASSQDFSLNEKLFF. As DNA, the CDR3 is TGCGCCAGCAGCCAAGATTTCAGCTTAAATGAAAAACTGTTTTTT.

J is TRBJ2-7 and V is TRBV27; the D is unclear. Trimming removed 3 bases from V and 7 bases from J, with 13 bases in between. The length of the CDR3 is 13 residues. Germline V lookup: CDR1 MNHEY, CDR2 SMNVEV (reference sequence). CDR3 nucleotide sequence: TGTGCCAGCAGTTTCTCTTCGGGTAAGGAGCAGTACGTC. Translating gives CASSFSSGKEQYV.

Ten or more counts support this clonotype. The genes are TRBV20-1 and TRBJ2-5; 11 bases fit TRBD2. With V trimmed by 1 base and J by 6 bases, 13 bases remained unmatched. This CDR3 comprises 17 residues. Germline V gives CDR1 DFQATT, CDR2 SNEGSKA (reference sequence). CDR3 nucleotides: TGCAGTGCTAGAGTTGCTAGCGGGGGGCCCGGAACCCAGACCCAGTACTTC. It codes for CSARVASGGPGTQTQYF.

The sample holds a few counts of this clonotype. The genes are TRBV6-5 and TRBJ2-7, with 11 bases that match TRBD1. The CDR3 is 13 residues long. Trimming cost V 10 bases and J 3 bases; bases outside gene matches: 5. Per the germline V gene, CDR1 is MNHEY and CDR2 is SVGAGI. The CDR3 spells CATTGTGGYEQYF. CDR3 sequence (DNA): TGTGCCACCACCGGGACAGGGGGCTACGAGCAGTACTTC.

The chain links TRBV5-1 to TRBJ2-5; 7 bases fit TRBD1. Per germline, CDR1 SGHRS and CDR2 YFSETQ. This CDR3 has 13 residues. With 4 bases clipped from V and 3 bases from J, the junction kept 3 bases outside the gene matches. The CDR3 reads CASSTQGKETQYF. The CDR3 bases are TGCGCCAGCAGCACACAGGGGAAAGAGACCCAGTACTTC.

This clonotype was counted only a few times. The chain has TRBV19 and TRBJ1-1; the D gene is possibly TRBD1 (6 bases). Germline CDR1 LNHDA, CDR2 SQIVND (reference sequence). The CDR3 spans 13 residues. The V gene lost 3 bases and the J gene lost 4 bases, with 9 bases spanning the gap. CDR3 nucleotides: TGTGCCAGTAGTATCCGGGGGCGCACTGAAGCTTTCTTT. Its translation is CASSIRGRTEAFF.

This clonotype has a count of ten or more. The chain recombines TRBV5-6 with TRBJ2-1; 12 positions agree with TRBD1. Losses at the gene ends were 0 bases for V and 4 bases for J; bases not matched to a gene: 2. This CDR3 has 16 amino acids. The germline gives CDR1 SGHDT, CDR2 YYEEEE. CDR3 amino acids: CASSLVGQGAYNEQFF. The CDR3 nucleotides read TGTGCCAGCAGCTTGGTGGGACAGGGGGCATACAATGAGCAGTTCTTC.

The chain links TRBV12-3 or TRBV12-4 to TRBJ2-1; 10 positions match TRBD2. With V trimmed by 6 bases and J by 3 bases, 8 bases remained unmatched. The CDR3 totals 16 residues. For the CDR3, the DNA is TGTGCCAGCAGGCCTAGCGGGGGATTCCACTACAATGAGCAGTTCTTC. Translated: CASRPSGGFHYNEQFF.

Worth noting for this clonotype: The CDR3 end shows no conserved phenylalanine or tryptophan, and so a read error is likely. Because the CDR3's place on the DNA is in doubt, the DNA is left out and the CDR3 is given as listed by TCRdb. Here the CDR3 reads CASSTGQMIYL. The chain carries TRBV18 and TRBJ2-7; the table's D call, TRBD1, has no DNA check behind it. Germline lookup yields CDR1 KGHSH and CDR2 LQKENI. The length of the CDR3 is 11 amino acids, counting both ends.

The chain has TRBV9 and TRBJ2-2; possibly TRBD1 for D (5 bases). This CDR3 has 14 amino acids. V lost 5 bases, J lost 0 bases, and 8 bases lay in between. Germline V lookup: CDR1 SGDLS, CDR2 YYNGEE. Here the CDR3 DNA reads TGTGCCAGCAGAGGGGATCCGAACACCGGGGAGCTGTTTTTT. Translating gives CASRGDPNTGELFF.